The rows below give T cell receptor beta chains drawn from one sample of a study of blood T cell repertoires in COVID-19. Assay: immunoSEQ multiplex PCR; the TCRdb copy retains only in-frame clones and omits some. The sample lists about 280,000 clones, approximately 83% occurring once. The sequenced sample was peripheral blood. These receptors originate from a woman aged 25 to 39 who had recovered from COVID-19. Both conserved end residues are part of each CDR3. D genes are given only for firm matches. Size is stated for part of the rows, as once, few or many counts, or as a class when the clone is expanded.

CDR3 DNA | CDR3 protein | J gene | D gene | V gene | clone size | CDR3 length
TGTGCCAGCAGTGGTCGGCGATCGGGCGGGACCCCTAATGAGCAGTTCTTC | CASSGRRSGGTPNEQFF | TRBJ2-1 | . | TRBV6-1 | . | 17
TGTGCCAGCAGCCTTGGACTAGCGGGGCAGTACTTC | CASSLGLAGQYF | TRBJ2-7 | TRBD2 | TRBV3-1/TRBV3-2 | . | 12
TGCGCCAGCAGCTTGGGCCTGGAGGGCTACACCATATATTTT | CASSLGLEGYTIYF | TRBJ1-3 | . | TRBV5-1 | . | 14
TGTGCCAGTAGACTAGCGGGCTCCTACGAGCAGTACTTC | CASRLAGSYEQYF | TRBJ2-7 | TRBD2 | TRBV19 | once | 13
TGTGCCAGCTCACCACCGTCCCGGGACAGGGGCGAGACCCAGTACTTC | CASSPPSRDRGETQYF | TRBJ2-5 | TRBD1 | TRBV18 | . | 16
TGTGCCAGCAGCCAAGTTTTCGCAGGGGGGCTAGAAAACATTCAGTACTTC | CASSQVFAGGLENIQYF | TRBJ2-4 | . | TRBV3-1/TRBV3-2 | . | 17
TGTGCCAGCAGCCAGACAGGGGGAGCTGAAGCTTTCTTT | CASSQTGGAEAFF | TRBJ1-1 | TRBD1 | TRBV3-1/TRBV3-2 | . | 13
TGTGCCAGCAGTTACTCGGGGACAGGGCTGTCCACTGAAGCTTTCTTT | CASSYSGTGLSTEAFF | TRBJ1-1 | TRBD1 | TRBV6-5 | . | 16
TGTGCCAGCAGCGCCTCACCGGGGGGGAAGCTCCTAAACTATGGCTACACCTTC | CASSASPGGKLLNYGYTF | TRBJ1-2 | . | TRBV9 | . | 18
TGTGCCAGCAGCTTACTCGGGACAGGGGTGATTCCAAAACTGTTTTTT | CASSLLGTGVIPKLFF | TRBJ1-4 | TRBD1 | TRBV7-9 | . | 16
TGTGCCAGCAGCAGGGTCTGGGGAAACACCATATATTTT | CASSRVWGNTIYF | TRBJ1-3 | . | TRBV6-5 | . | 13
TGTGCCAGCAGTGCAAGAGACGGGGGCACTGAAGCTTTCTTT | CASSARDGGTEAFF | TRBJ1-1 | . | TRBV2 | . | 14
TGTGCCAGTAGTATACCGGGACAGGGGGGAGAGACCCAGTACTTC | CASSIPGQGGETQYF | TRBJ2-5 | TRBD1 | TRBV19 | . | 15
TGTGCCAGCAGTGCCGGGACAGGGAACGGCTACACCTTC | CASSAGTGNGYTF | TRBJ1-2 | TRBD1 | TRBV6-2/TRBV6-3 | . | 13
TGTGCCAGCAGTTCTAGCTTCGAAACCCAGTACTTC | CASSSSFETQYF | TRBJ2-5 | . | TRBV6-6 | . | 12
TGTGCCAGCAGTATGTCGGGTTATGGCTACACCTTC | CASSMSGYGYTF | TRBJ1-2 | . | TRBV12-3/TRBV12-4 | . | 12
TGTGCCAGCAGCTTGGACAGTCTGGGCTACACCTTC | CASSLDSLGYTF | TRBJ1-2 | . | TRBV5-6 | . | 12
TGTGCCAGCAGCCTCCCCCGGGGTTTCGGTGGCTACACCTTC | CASSLPRGFGGYTF | TRBJ1-2 | . | TRBV7-8 | . | 14
TGTGCCAGCACCCTCCGACAAAGTCAAGAGACCCAGTACTTC | CASTLRQSQETQYF | TRBJ2-5 | . | TRBV3-1/TRBV3-2 | . | 14
TGTGCCAGCAGCTTAAGGAGAGATACGCAGTATTTT | CASSLRRDTQYF | TRBJ2-3 | . | TRBV7-9 | . | 12
TGTGCCAGCAGCGGTAGCGGGGGAGGGCAAGAGACCCAGTACTTC | CASSGSGGGQETQYF | TRBJ2-5 | TRBD2 | TRBV11-2 | . | 15
TGTGCCAGCAGCGCAAGCCTAGCGGGAGGGTTCCATGAGCAGTTCTTC | CASSASLAGGFHEQFF | TRBJ2-1 | TRBD2 | TRBV7-9 | . | 16
TGTGCCAGCAGCTCCCCGGGGTACACTGAAGCTTTCTTT | CASSSPGYTEAFF | TRBJ1-1 | . | TRBV11-2 | . | 13
TGCGCCAGCGGGTTGCCGGGACAGGGGACATACCTTAGCACAGATACGCAGTATTTT | CASGLPGQGTYLSTDTQYF | TRBJ2-3 | TRBD1 | TRBV5-1 | . | 19
TGTGCCTGGAATCTGGGGGGGAACACTGAAGCTTTCTTT | CAWNLGGNTEAFF | TRBJ1-1 | . | TRBV30 | . | 13
TGTGCCAGCAGCAAAGATTTAATAGCAGAGTATTCCTCTGGAAACACCATATATTTT | CASSKDLIAEYSSGNTIYF | TRBJ1-3 | . | TRBV21-1 | . | 19
TGTGCCAGCAGCTTATCTGCGGGCTTCTCTGGAAACACCATATATTTT | CASSLSAGFSGNTIYF | TRBJ1-3 | . | TRBV7-2 | . | 16
TGTGCCACCGCGGACAGGGGGGATGAAAAACTGTTTTTT | CATADRGDEKLFF | TRBJ1-4 | TRBD1 | TRBV12-3/TRBV12-4 | . | 13
TGTGCCAGCAGTGCCTCGGGGGTGGATGAAAAACTGTTTTTT | CASSASGVDEKLFF | TRBJ1-4 | . | TRBV28 | . | 14
TGTGCCAGCAGTTCTCCGGGACGGGGGAACTATGGCTACACCTTC | CASSSPGRGNYGYTF | TRBJ1-2 | . | TRBV5-8 | . | 15
TGTGCCAGCAGTGACGGAGCTTCTAGTATTTATGAGCAGTTCTTC | CASSDGASSIYEQFF | TRBJ2-1 | . | TRBV6-4 | . | 15
TGTGCCAGCAGCGGACTAGCCGGGGAGCTGTTTTTT | CASSGLAGELFF | TRBJ2-2 | TRBD2 | TRBV11-2 | once | 12
TGTGCCAGCAGGCGGACTAGCGCCGGGGAGCTGTTTTTT | CASRRTSAGELFF | TRBJ2-2 | TRBD2 | TRBV13 | . | 13
TGTGCCTCCGGGACAGGGAAACCCCAGCATTTT | CASGTGKPQHF | TRBJ1-5 | TRBD1 | TRBV7-6 | few | 11
TGTGCCAGCAGCGTCGACAGGGGCCATAAGAATGGCTACACCTTC | CASSVDRGHKNGYTF | TRBJ1-2 | TRBD1 | TRBV7-9 | . | 15
TGCGCCAGCAGCCATGGGGACTCAAGCTCCTACGAGCAGTACTTC | CASSHGDSSSYEQYF | TRBJ2-7 | . | TRBV5-1 | once | 15
TGTGCCAGCTCGCTGCTAATGGGGGCGAGCGAGCAGTACTTC | CASSLLMGASEQYF | TRBJ2-7 | . | TRBV18 | . | 14
TGCGCCAGCAGCTTGAGTATCTATAAGACAGGGGACCAAGAGACCCAGTACTTC | CASSLSIYKTGDQETQYF | TRBJ2-5 | TRBD1 | TRBV5-1 | . | 18
TGCGCCAGCAGCTTCAACAGGCCGAACACCGGGGAGCTGTTTTTT | CASSFNRPNTGELFF | TRBJ2-2 | . | TRBV5-1 | . | 15
TGTGCCAGCAGCCAAGATTTTCGACTAGGGATATATTTT | CASSQDFRLGIYF | TRBJ1-3 | . | TRBV3-1/TRBV3-2 | . | 13
TGTGCCAGCAGTTCCCATCGGGACAGGGGATTAGTGCCCCAGCATTTT | CASSSHRDRGLVPQHF | TRBJ1-5 | TRBD1 | TRBV28 | . | 16
TGTGCCAGCGGGACGACTAGCGGGGGGCACAATGAGCAGTTCTTC | CASGTTSGGHNEQFF | TRBJ2-1 | TRBD2 | TRBV28 | once | 15
TGTGCCTGGAGTCTGACAGGGGCCACTGAAGCTTTCTTT | CAWSLTGATEAFF | TRBJ1-1 | TRBD1 | TRBV30 | . | 13
TGTGCCAGCAGTGTAAATGTGGAGTCCATCTCCTACAATGAGCAGTTCTTC | CASSVNVESISYNEQFF | TRBJ2-1 | . | TRBV2 | . | 17
TGTGCCAGCAGCCATGAGAGTAATGAGCAGTTCTTC | CASSHESNEQFF | TRBJ2-1 | . | TRBV3-1/TRBV3-2 | . | 12
TGTGCCAGTAGTAGCAGCGATCAGCCCCAGCATTTT | CASSSSDQPQHF | TRBJ1-5 | . | TRBV19 | . | 12
TGCAGCGCGAGACAGGGGACCATGTCTGAGACCCAGTACTTC | CSARQGTMSETQYF | TRBJ2-5 | TRBD1 | TRBV29-1 | . | 14
TGTGCCAGCAGCACCCGGACAGCCGGCGTGGCTGAAGCTTTCTTT | CASSTRTAGVAEAFF | TRBJ1-1 | . | TRBV7-8 | . | 15